One and the same sample provided the 19 T cell receptor beta chains below, sequenced in a study of STAT5B mutations in CD4+ large granular lymphocyte leukemia. Assay: immunoSEQ multiplex PCR; the TCRdb copy retains only in-frame clones and omits some. The data show tens of thousands of clones, more than 70% seen once. What was sequenced was CD4+ T cells from blood buffy coats. These receptors were obtained from a human donor in good health.

V gene TRBV7-2 combines with J gene TRBJ1-2; D not certain. The CDR3 consists of 14 residues. Looked up from germline, CDR1 is SGHTA and CDR2 is FQGNSA. Trimming stripped 3 bases from V and 6 bases from J, with 14 bases between. The CDR3 here is CASSFGRSKDGYTF. CDR3 coding DNA: TGTGCCAGCAGCTTTGGGAGGTCAAAGGATGGCTACACCTTC.

The J gene is TRBJ1-2, the V gene TRBV4-1; unclear D gene. Germline CDR1 MGHRA, CDR2 YSYEKL. CDR3 length: 14 residues. Deletions cut 1 base from V and 4 bases from J, with 10 bases between. CDR3: CASSQGFRIYGYTF. CDR3 DNA sequence: TGCGCCAGCAGCCAAGGGTTTAGGATCTATGGCTACACCTTC.

The chain uses TRBV9 and TRBJ2-7; 8 positions match TRBD2. The CDR3 contains 17 residues. Germline V gene lookup returns CDR1 SGDLS and CDR2 YYNGEE. V shed 3 bases and J 3 bases; nucleotides not matched to a gene: 14. The CDR3 sequence: CASSGAKAGGALYEQYF. In nucleotides, the CDR3 is TGTGCCAGCAGCGGAGCCAAGGCGGGGGGAGCCCTCTACGAGCAGTACTTC.

The CDR3 region is CASSPGQLRNQPQHF. As DNA, the CDR3 is TGTGCCAGCAGTCCGGGACAATTGCGCAATCAGCCCCAGCATTTT. The chain carries TRBV2 and TRBJ1-5, with D possibly TRBD1 on 6 matching bases. CDR3 length equals 15 residues. Trimming left V 5 bases short and J 2 bases short, with 13 bases between. Looked up from germline, CDR1 is SNHLY and CDR2 is FYNNEI.

The chain couples TRBV14 to TRBJ1-2; 8 nucleotides agree with TRBD1. The CDR3 runs 14 residues. Unmatched junction bases numbered 7, after V lost 3 bases and J lost 7 bases. The germline gives CDR1 SGHDN, CDR2 FVKESK. This chain's CDR3 is CASSQAGTGVGYTF. In nucleotides, the CDR3 is TGTGCCAGCAGCCAGGCCGGGACAGGCGTTGGCTACACCTTC.

The chain employs TRBV23-1 and TRBJ2-7; D gene ambiguous. TRBV23-1 is filed as an ORF, its function uncertain. There are 12 residues in the CDR3. V lost 4 bases and J 6 bases, leaving 10 bases between the germline ends. DNA for the CDR3: TGCGCCAGCAGTCTTACAGACTCCGAGCAGTACTTC. Amino acids: CASSLTDSEQYF.

This clone has more than one count but fewer than ten. The rearrangement uses TRBV5-1 and TRBJ1-4, with a possible D match to TRBD1 (5 bases). The CDR3 spans 14 residues. The germline CDR1 and CDR2 sequences are SGHRS and YFSETQ. V was pared by 3 bases and J by 4 bases, with 10 bases between. DNA of the CDR3: TGCGCCAGCAGCTCAGTCGGGGGTAATGAAAAACTGTTTTTT. Protein sequence: CASSSVGGNEKLFF. Full variable domain (outside the CDR3, taken from reference TRBV5-1 and TRBJ1-4): KAGVTQTPRYLIKTRGQQVTLSCSPISGHRSVSWYQQTPGQGLQFLFEYFSETQRNKGNFPGRFSGRQFSNSRSEMNVSTLELGDSALYLCASSSVGGNEKLFFGSGTQLSVL.

The chain carries TRBV11-3 and TRBJ1-6; no firm D call. Germline CDR1 SGHNT, CDR2 YENEEA. CDR3 length: 14 residues. Trimming stripped 3 bases from V and 7 bases from J, with 10 bases between. DNA of the CDR3: TGTGCCAGCAGCTTCCGTATTAAGAATTCACCCCTCCACTTT. This sequence encodes CASSFRIKNSPLHF.

This sequence joins TRBV5-4 and TRBJ2-5; D gene ambiguous. Germline V lookup: CDR1 SGHNT, CDR2 YYREEE (reference sequence). The CDR3 contains 12 residues. V lost 4 bases, J lost 2 bases, and 6 bases lay in between. In DNA form, the CDR3 reads TGTGCCAGCAGCACCAAGCAAGAGACCCAGTACTTC. This codes for CASSTKQETQYF.

This rearrangement joins TRBV28 to TRBJ2-3, with D perhaps assigned TRBD1 or TRBD2 (6 bases each). Germline loops: CDR1 MDHEN, CDR2 SYDVKM. Between the trimmed V and J ends, which lost 9 bases and 8 bases, there was a span of 21 bases. This CDR3 contains 14 residues. This chain's CDR3 is CASKLSVGGLTQYF. CDR3 sequence (DNA): TGTGCCAGTAAATTATCCGTTGGGGGGCTTACGCAGTATTTT.

The V call is TRBV29-1, the J call TRBJ2-1; 8 nucleotides match TRBD1. The V gene end was trimmed by 6 bases and the J gene end by 4 bases; junction bases not matched to a gene: 8. Looked up from germline, CDR1 is SQVTM and CDR2 is ANQGSEA. The CDR3 contains 14 residues. CDR3 residues: CSVPPGQDYNEQFF. CDR3 in DNA: TGCAGCGTCCCACCGGGACAGGATTACAATGAGCAGTTCTTC.

This clone was seen once. The chain couples TRBV4-1 to TRBJ2-1; 13 nucleotides match TRBD2. CDR1 and CDR2 from the germline V gene are MGHRA and YSYEKL. The V and J ends lost 3 bases and 6 bases, in that order; junction bases with no gene match: 2. The CDR3 covers 15 residues. Here the CDR3 reads CASSQTSGGPNEQFF. CDR3 DNA: TGCGCCAGCAGCCAGACTAGCGGGGGGCCCAATGAGCAGTTCTTC.

The chain employs TRBV7-8 and TRBJ2-7; D assignment may be TRBD1 or TRBD2 (5 bases each). This CDR3 spans 15 amino acids. With 3 bases removed from V and 2 bases from J, the gap between germline ends came to 14 bases. The germline V gene encodes CDR1 SGHVS and CDR2 FQNEAQ. CDR3 sequence (DNA): TGTGCCAGCAGCTTCGGGGCAGTCGATACCTACGAGCAGTACTTC. Its protein product is CASSFGAVDTYEQYF.

The count of this clone is one. This chain joins TRBV4-2 and TRBJ2-3; 11 bases agree with TRBD2. There are 19 residues in the CDR3. CDR1 and CDR2 from the germline V gene are LGHNA and YNFKEQ. V trimming: 1 base; J trimming: 3 bases; junction bases outside the gene matches: 12. Written as DNA, the CDR3 is TGTGCCAGCAGCCAAGCGCGGTGGGACGGGACTAGCGGAACAGATACGCAGTATTTT. It codes for CASSQARWDGTSGTDTQYF.

This chain joins TRBV19 and TRBJ2-3; TRBD1 aligns across 7 bases. CDR1 is LNHDA and CDR2 is SQIVND in the germline V gene (reference sequence). With 3 bases clipped from V and 1 base from J, the junction kept 4 bases outside the gene matches. The CDR3 contains 15 residues. CDR3 sequence (DNA): TGTGCCAGTAGTATGGGACAGCAGGGCACAGATACGCAGTATTTT. As protein: CASSMGQQGTDTQYF.

This chain links TRBV18 with TRBJ2-1, with 8 bases aligning to TRBD1. Germline lookup yields CDR1 KGHSH and CDR2 LQKENI. The length of the CDR3 is 15 residues. The ends lost 3 bases at V and 6 bases at J; junction bases unmatched: 7. The CDR3 DNA reads as TGTGCCAGCTCACCGGGACAGGCGATGGTCAATGAGCAGTTCTTC. Amino acid sequence: CASSPGQAMVNEQFF.

The chain recombines TRBV12-5 with TRBJ2-1; TRBD1 matches 7 bases. Trimming cost V 1 base and J 12 bases; bases outside gene matches: 12. Per germline, CDR1 LGHNT and CDR2 FRNRAP. The CDR3 is 15 residues long. CDR3 nucleotide sequence: TGTGCTAGTGGTTTGGGGACAGGATCTACAATGATGCAGTTCTTC. Residues: CASGLGTGSTMMQFF.

The chain uses TRBV28 and TRBJ2-1; TRBD1 agrees at 9 bases. Germline CDR1 reads MDHEN; CDR2 reads SYDVKM. The CDR3 is 19 amino acids. Trimming removed 2 bases from V and 3 bases from J; junction bases left unmatched: 14. The CDR3 nucleotides read TGTGCCAGCAGTTTAAATTGGTACAGGGGGCGATCGGTCTACAATGAGCAGTTCTTC. Translation: CASSLNWYRGRSVYNEQFF. Complete variable domain (other parts from reference TRBV28 and TRBJ2-1): DVKVTQSSRYLVKRTGEKVFLECVQDMDHENMFWYRQDPGLGLRLIYFSYDVKMKEKGDIPEGYSVSREKKERFSLILESASTNQTSMYLCASSLNWYRGRSVYNEQFFGPGTRLTVL.

The chain employs TRBV2 and TRBJ2-3; D is perhaps TRBD2 (5 bases). Germline assignment: CDR1 SNHLY and CDR2 FYNNEI. The CDR3 loop spans 14 amino acids. V dropped 8 bases and J dropped 3 bases, with 15 bases sitting between them. The CDR3 nucleotides are TGTGCCAGCGCGGCCGGGAAGATGACAGATACGCAGTATTTT. Its protein product is CASAAGKMTDTQYF.